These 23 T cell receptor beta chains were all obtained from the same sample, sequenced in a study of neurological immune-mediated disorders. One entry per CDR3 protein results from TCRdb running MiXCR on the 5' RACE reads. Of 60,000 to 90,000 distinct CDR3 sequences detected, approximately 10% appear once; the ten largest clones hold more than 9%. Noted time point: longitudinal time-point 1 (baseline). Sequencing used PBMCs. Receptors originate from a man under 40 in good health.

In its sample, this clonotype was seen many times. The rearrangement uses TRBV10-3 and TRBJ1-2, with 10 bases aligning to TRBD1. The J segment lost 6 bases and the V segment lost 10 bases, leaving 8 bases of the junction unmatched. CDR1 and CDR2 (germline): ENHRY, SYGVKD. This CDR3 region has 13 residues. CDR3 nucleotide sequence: TGTGCCACCACTCCGGGACAGGGGAATGGCTACACCTTC. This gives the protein CATTPGQGNGYTF.

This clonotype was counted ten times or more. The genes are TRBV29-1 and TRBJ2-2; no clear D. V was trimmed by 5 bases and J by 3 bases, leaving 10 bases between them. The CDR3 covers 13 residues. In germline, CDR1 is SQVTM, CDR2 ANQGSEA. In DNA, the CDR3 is TGCAGCGTTCTCCCCCTAGACACCGGGGAGCTGTTTTTT. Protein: CSVLPLDTGELFF.

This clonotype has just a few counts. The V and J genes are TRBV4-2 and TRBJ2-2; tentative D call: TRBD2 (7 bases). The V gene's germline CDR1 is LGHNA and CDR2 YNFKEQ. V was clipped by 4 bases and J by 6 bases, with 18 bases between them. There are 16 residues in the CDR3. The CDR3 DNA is TGTGCCAGCAGCCCCGTCGTCACGGGGGGCCCCGGGGAGCTGTTTTTT. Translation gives CASSPVVTGGPGELFF.

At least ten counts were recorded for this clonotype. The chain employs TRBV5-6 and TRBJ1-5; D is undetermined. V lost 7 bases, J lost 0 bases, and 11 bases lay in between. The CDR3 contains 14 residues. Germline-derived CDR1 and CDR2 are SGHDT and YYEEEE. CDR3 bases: TGTGCCAGCGCGAAAAAAAATAGCAATCAGCCCCAGCATTTT. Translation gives CASAKKNSNQPQHF.

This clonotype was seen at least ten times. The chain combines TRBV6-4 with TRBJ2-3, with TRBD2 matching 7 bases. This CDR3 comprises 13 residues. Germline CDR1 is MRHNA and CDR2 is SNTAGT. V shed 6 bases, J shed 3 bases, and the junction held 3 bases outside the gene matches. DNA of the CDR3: TGTGCCAGCAGCCCCGGGGGGACAGATACGCAGTATTTT. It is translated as CASSPGGTDTQYF.

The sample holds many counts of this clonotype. The CDR3 here is CSAKEYEQYF. CDR3 DNA sequence: TGCAGTGCTAAAGAGTACGAGCAGTACTTC. The V call is TRBV20-1, the J call TRBJ2-7, with D unclear. V lost 4 bases, J lost 4 bases, and 5 bases lay in between. Germline V gives CDR1 DFQATT, CDR2 SNEGSKA (reference sequence). The CDR3 spans 10 residues.

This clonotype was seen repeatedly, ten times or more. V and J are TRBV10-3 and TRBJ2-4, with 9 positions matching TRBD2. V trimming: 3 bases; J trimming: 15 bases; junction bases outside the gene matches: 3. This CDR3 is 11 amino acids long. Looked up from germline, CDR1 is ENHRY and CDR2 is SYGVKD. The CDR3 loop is CAISEGTSWYF. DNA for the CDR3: TGTGCCATCAGTGAAGGGACTAGCTGGTACTTC.

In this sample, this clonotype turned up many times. Here the CDR3 DNA reads TGCAGCGGGGGGGACAGCACCGGGGAGCTGTTTTTT. This gives the protein CSGGDSTGELFF. The chain couples TRBV29-1 to TRBJ2-2, with a possible D match to TRBD1 (7 bases). CDR3 length equals 12 residues. Trimming cost V 7 bases and J 4 bases, with 10 bases left between them. The germline gives CDR1 SQVTM, CDR2 ANQGSEA.

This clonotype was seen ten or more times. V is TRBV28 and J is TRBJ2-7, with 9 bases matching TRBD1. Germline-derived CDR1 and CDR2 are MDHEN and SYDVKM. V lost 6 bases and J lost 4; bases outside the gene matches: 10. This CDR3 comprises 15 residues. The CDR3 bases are TGTGCCAGCAGACTACCGGGACAGGGTAATTACGAGCAGTACTTC. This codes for CASRLPGQGNYEQYF.

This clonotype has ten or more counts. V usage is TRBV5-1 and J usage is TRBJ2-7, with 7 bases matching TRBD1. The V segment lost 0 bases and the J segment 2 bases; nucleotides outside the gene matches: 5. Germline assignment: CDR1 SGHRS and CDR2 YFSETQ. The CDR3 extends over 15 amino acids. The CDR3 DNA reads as TGCGCCAGCAGCTTGGAACAGGGGCCAGCCTACGAGCAGTACTTC. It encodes CASSLEQGPAYEQYF.

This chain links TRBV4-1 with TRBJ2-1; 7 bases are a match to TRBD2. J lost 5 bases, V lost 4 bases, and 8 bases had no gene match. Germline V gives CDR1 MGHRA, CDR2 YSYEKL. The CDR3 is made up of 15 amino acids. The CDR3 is CASSRSGIKDNEQFF. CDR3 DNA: TGCGCCAGCAGCCGAAGCGGGATTAAGGACAATGAGCAGTTCTTC.

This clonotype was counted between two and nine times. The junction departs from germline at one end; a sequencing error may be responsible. For the CDR3, the DNA is TGCGCCAGTAGTATCGGAGGGGACTCCTACGAGCAGTACTTC. Protein: CASSIGGDSYEQYF. This sequence joins TRBV19 and TRBJ2-7; D is possibly TRBD2 (6 bases). This CDR3 spans 14 amino acids. CDR1 is LNHDA and CDR2 is SQIVND in the germline V gene (reference sequence). Looking up the rest from reference TRBV19 and TRBJ2-7 gives the full variable domain: DGGITQSPKYLFRKEGQNVTLSCEQNLNHDAMYWYRQDPGQGLRLIYYSQIVNDFQKGDIAEGYSVSREKKESFPLTVTSAQKNPTAFYLCASSIGGDSYEQYFGPGTRLTVT.

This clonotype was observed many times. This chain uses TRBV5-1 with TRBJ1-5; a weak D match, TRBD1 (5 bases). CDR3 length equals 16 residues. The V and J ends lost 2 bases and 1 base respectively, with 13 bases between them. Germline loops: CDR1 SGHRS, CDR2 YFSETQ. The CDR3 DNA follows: TGCGCCAGCAGCTTCTTGGGTCGGGACAGCAATCAGCCCCAGCATTTT. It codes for CASSFLGRDSNQPQHF.

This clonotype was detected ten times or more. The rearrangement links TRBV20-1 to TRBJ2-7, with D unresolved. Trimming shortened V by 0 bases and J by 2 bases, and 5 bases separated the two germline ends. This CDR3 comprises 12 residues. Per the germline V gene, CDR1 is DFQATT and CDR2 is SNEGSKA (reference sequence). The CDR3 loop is CSARDPAYEQYF. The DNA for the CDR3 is TGCAGTGCTAGAGATCCTGCCTACGAGCAGTACTTC.

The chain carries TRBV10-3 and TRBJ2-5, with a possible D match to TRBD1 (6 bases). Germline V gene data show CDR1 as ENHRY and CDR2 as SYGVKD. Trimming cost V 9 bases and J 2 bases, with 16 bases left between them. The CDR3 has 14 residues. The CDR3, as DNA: TGTGCCATTGGCCCCATGGGGGCGCAAGAGACCCAGTACTTC. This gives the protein CAIGPMGAQETQYF.

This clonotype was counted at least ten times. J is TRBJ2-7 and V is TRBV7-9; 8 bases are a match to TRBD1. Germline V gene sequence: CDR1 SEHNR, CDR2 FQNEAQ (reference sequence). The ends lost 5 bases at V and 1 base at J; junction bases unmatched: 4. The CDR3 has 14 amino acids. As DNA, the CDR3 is TGTGCCAGCAGCAGGGGACAGGAATCCTACGAGCAGTACTTC. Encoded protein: CASSRGQESYEQYF.

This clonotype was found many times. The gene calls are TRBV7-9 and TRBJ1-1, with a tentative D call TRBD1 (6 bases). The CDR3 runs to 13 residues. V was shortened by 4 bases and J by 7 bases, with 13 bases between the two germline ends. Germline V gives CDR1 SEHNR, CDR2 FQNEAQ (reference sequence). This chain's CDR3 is CASSSGQRREAFF. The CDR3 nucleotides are TGTGCCAGCAGCTCCGGACAGCGTCGTGAAGCTTTCTTT.

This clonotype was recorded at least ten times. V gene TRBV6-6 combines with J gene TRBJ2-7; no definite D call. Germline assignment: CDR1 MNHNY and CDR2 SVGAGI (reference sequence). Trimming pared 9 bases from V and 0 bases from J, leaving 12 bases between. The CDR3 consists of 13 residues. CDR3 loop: CARIFGSSYEQYF. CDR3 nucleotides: TGTGCCAGAATTTTCGGCAGCTCCTACGAGCAGTACTTC.

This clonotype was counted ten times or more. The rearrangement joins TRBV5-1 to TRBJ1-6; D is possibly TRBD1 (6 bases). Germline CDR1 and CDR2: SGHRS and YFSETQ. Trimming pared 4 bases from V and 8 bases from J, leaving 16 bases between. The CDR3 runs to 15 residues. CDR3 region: CASSIQTGLDSPLHF. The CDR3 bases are TGCGCCAGCAGCATACAGACAGGACTGGATTCACCCCTCCACTTT. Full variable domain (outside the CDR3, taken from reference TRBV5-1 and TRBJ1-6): KAGVTQTPRYLIKTRGQQVTLSCSPISGHRSVSWYQQTPGQGLQFLFEYFSETQRNKGNFPGRFSGRQFSNSRSEMNVSTLELGDSALYLCASSIQTGLDSPLHFGNGTRLTVT.

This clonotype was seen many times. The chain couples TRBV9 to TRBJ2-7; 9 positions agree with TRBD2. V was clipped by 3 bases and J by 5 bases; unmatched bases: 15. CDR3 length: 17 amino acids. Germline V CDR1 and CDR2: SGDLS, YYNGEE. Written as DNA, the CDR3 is TGTGCCAGCAGCGGGACAGTAAAGGCGGGAGGGCTCCACGAGCAGTACTTC. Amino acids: CASSGTVKAGGLHEQYF.

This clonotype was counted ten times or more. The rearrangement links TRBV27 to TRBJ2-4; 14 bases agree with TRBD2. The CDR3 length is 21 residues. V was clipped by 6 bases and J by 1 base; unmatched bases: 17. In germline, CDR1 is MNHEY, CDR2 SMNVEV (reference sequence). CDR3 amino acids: CASSPLDRLAGGPSAKNIQYF. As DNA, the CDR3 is TGTGCCAGCAGCCCACTCGACAGACTAGCGGGAGGGCCGTCGGCCAAAAACATTCAGTACTTC.

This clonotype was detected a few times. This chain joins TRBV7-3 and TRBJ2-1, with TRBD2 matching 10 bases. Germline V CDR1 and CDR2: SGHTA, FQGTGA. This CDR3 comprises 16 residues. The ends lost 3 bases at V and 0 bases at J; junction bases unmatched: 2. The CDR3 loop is CASSFSSGSSYNEQFF. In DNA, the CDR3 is TGTGCCAGCAGCTTCTCTAGCGGGAGCTCCTACAATGAGCAGTTCTTC.

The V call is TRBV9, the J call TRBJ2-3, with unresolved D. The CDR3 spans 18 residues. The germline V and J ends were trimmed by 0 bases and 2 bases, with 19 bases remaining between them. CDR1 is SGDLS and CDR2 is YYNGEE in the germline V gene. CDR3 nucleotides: TGTGCCAGCAGCGTAGAAGCGCGTGACTGGGGTTTCACAGATACGCAGTATTTT. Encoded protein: CASSVEARDWGFTDTQYF.